Following are 26 T cell receptor beta chains from one sample sequenced in a study of T cells after yellow fever vaccination. A single record per CDR3 protein comes from TCRdb applying MiXCR to the 5' RACE reads. The sample has about 240,000 distinct CDR3 sequences, about 3.7% seen once. Sequenced material: PBMCs, taken 15 days after the yellow fever booster vaccination. The receptor source for this set is a man between 18 and 35 years old who received the YFV17D yellow fever vaccine.

This clonotype was observed at least ten times. The J gene is TRBJ2-7, the V gene TRBV7-8; 9 bases are shared with TRBD2. The CDR3 runs 17 residues. Per the germline V gene, CDR1 is SGHVS and CDR2 is FQNEAQ. V was pared by 5 bases and J by 1 base, with 12 bases of the junction left unmatched. CDR3 protein: CASSPRPQAGGSYEQYF. In DNA form, the CDR3 reads TGTGCCAGCAGCCCCCGCCCCCAAGCGGGGGGATCCTACGAGCAGTACTTC.

This clonotype appeared many times. The rearrangement joins TRBV12-3 or TRBV12-4 to TRBJ2-1; D is unclear. V lost 3 bases to trimming and J lost 0 bases, with 6 bases between them. The CDR3 extends over 14 amino acids. The CDR3 protein is CASSLVSSYNEQFF. CDR3 DNA sequence: TGTGCCAGCAGTTTGGTAAGCTCCTACAATGAGCAGTTCTTC.

There are a few counts of this clonotype. The gene calls are TRBV5-1 and TRBJ1-2, with D maybe TRBD1 (6 bases). V lost 3 bases and J 7 bases, leaving 10 bases between the germline ends. The germline V gene has CDR1 SGHRS and CDR2 YFSETQ. This CDR3 has 12 residues. CDR3 DNA sequence: TGCGCCAGCAGCTCTGGACAGAGTGGCTACACCTTC. It codes for CASSSGQSGYTF.

Many counts were recorded for this clonotype. V usage is TRBV7-9 and J usage is TRBJ1-1; TRBD1 might be the D (5 bases). There are 14 residues in the CDR3. Germline CDR1 and CDR2: SEHNR and FQNEAQ (reference sequence). The V end lost 5 bases, the J end lost 0 bases, and 10 bases lay between the germline ends. The CDR3 nucleotides are TGTGCCAGCAGCCCCGGGGCGGTGAACACTGAAGCTTTCTTT. Translated: CASSPGAVNTEAFF.

This clonotype was recorded many times. CDR3 loop: CASSNRQGIRYNSPLHF. CDR3 nucleotides: TGTGCCAGCAGCAATCGACAGGGGATTCGTTATAATTCACCCCTCCACTTT. The chain uses TRBV7-3 and TRBJ1-6; 8 bases fit TRBD1. This CDR3 has 17 amino acids. Trimming at V came to 5 bases and at J to 4 bases, leaving 10 bases not matched to a gene. Germline loops: CDR1 SGHTA, CDR2 FQGTGA.

The sample holds many counts of this clonotype. The chain links TRBV7-2 to TRBJ1-4; a possible D gene is TRBD1 (6 bases). The CDR3 contains 16 residues. V was trimmed by 3 bases and J by 7 bases, leaving 18 bases between them. Per germline, CDR1 SGHTA and CDR2 FQGNSA. The chain's CDR3 is CASSFGRTVRSEKLFF. CDR3 nucleotide sequence: TGTGCCAGCAGCTTCGGAAGGACAGTTCGAAGTGAAAAACTGTTTTTT.

This clonotype came up many times. This chain uses TRBV7-9 with TRBJ2-3, with D unresolved. Germline V lookup: CDR1 SEHNR, CDR2 FQNEAQ (reference sequence). CDR3 size: 12 residues. Trimming left V 8 bases short and J 11 bases short, with 17 bases between. The CDR3 here is CASAPDATGQYF. CDR3 coding DNA: TGTGCCAGCGCTCCAGACGCTACGGGGCAGTATTTT. The variable domain in full, completed from reference TRBV7-9 and TRBJ2-3, reads DTGVSQNPRHKITKRGQNVTFRCDPISEHNRLYWYRQTLGQGPEFLTYFQNEAQLEKSRLLSDRFSAERPKGSFSTLEIQRTEQGDSAMYLCASAPDATGQYFGPGTRLTVL.

The chain links TRBV7-2 to TRBJ2-7, with 8 bases aligning to TRBD1. Trimming cost V 2 bases and J 6 bases; bases outside gene matches: 6. Germline loops: CDR1 SGHTA, CDR2 FQGNSA. The CDR3 length is 14 residues. The CDR3 DNA is TGTGCCAGCAGCTTATACGACAGGGGAACCGAGCAGTACTTC. This codes for CASSLYDRGTEQYF.

At least ten counts were recorded for this clonotype. This rearrangement joins TRBV5-1 to TRBJ2-3, with a weak D call TRBD1 (6 bases). Trimming removed 7 bases at V and 5 bases at J, with 8 bases between. This CDR3 region has 11 residues. Per the germline V gene, CDR1 is SGHRS and CDR2 is YFSETQ. The CDR3 reads CASGRGDTQYF. The CDR3, as DNA: TGCGCCAGCGGCAGGGGAGATACGCAGTATTTT.

The sample holds many counts of this clonotype. The rearrangement uses TRBV15 and TRBJ1-4; 8 bases agree with TRBD1. CDR3 size: 17 residues. V trimming: 0 bases; J trimming: 4 bases; junction bases outside the gene matches: 7. CDR1 LNHNV and CDR2 YYDKDF come from the germline V gene (reference sequence). The CDR3 coding sequence is TGTGCCACCAGCAGAGATGTAGGACAGGGCTATAATGAAAAACTGTTTTTT. It codes for CATSRDVGQGYNEKLFF. Based on the CDR3 plus reference TRBV15 and TRBJ1-4, the full variable domain is DAMVIQNPRYQVTQFGKPVTLSCSQTLNHNVMYWYQQKSSQAPKLLFHYYDKDFNNEADTPDNFQSRRPNTSFCFLDIRSPGLGDTAMYLCATSRDVGQGYNEKLFFGSGTQLSVL.

This clonotype was picked up many times. The CDR3 nucleotides are TGTGCCAGCAGCCCCTCGGCGGGGGGACACGGCGGGGAGCTGTTTTTT. Translation: CASSPSAGGHGGELFF. V usage is TRBV9 and J usage is TRBJ2-2; 8 bases agree with TRBD2. The germline gives CDR1 SGDLS, CDR2 YYNGEE. The junction had 12 bases not matched to a gene; V was cut back by 4 bases and J by 7 bases. The CDR3 sequence is 16 residues long.

The sample holds many counts of this clonotype. V usage is TRBV30 and J usage is TRBJ2-3, with D possibly TRBD2 on 5 matching bases. From germline, CDR1 is GTSNPN and CDR2 SVGIG (reference sequence). The V gene lost 2 bases and the J gene lost 2 bases, with 11 bases spanning the gap. The CDR3 covers 14 residues. CDR3 protein: CAWSRDYNTDTQYF. CDR3 in DNA: TGTGCCTGGAGTCGAGACTATAACACAGATACGCAGTATTTT.

This clonotype was found many times. This chain uses TRBV7-6 with TRBJ1-2; tentatively, D is TRBD1 (5 bases). The V gene's germline CDR1 is SGHVS and CDR2 FNYEAQ. The CDR3 sequence is 14 residues long. V shed 7 bases and J shed 0 bases, with 12 bases lying between them. The CDR3 region has the DNA TGTGCCAGCAACCATATGGGACCTAACTATGGCTACACCTTC. It translates to CASNHMGPNYGYTF.

This clonotype was recorded many times. The gene calls are TRBV19 and TRBJ2-2; 7 positions agree with TRBD2. CDR1 and CDR2 from the germline V gene are LNHDA and SQIVND (reference sequence). With V trimmed by 2 bases and J by 4 bases, 7 bases remained unmatched. The CDR3 is made up of 16 amino acids. CDR3 nucleotide sequence: TGTGCCAGTAGTATACAAGGAGCGGGGAGCACCGGGGAGCTGTTTTTT. Its translation: CASSIQGAGSTGELFF.

This clonotype came up many times. The CDR3 DNA reads TGCGCCAGCAGCTTGGTATACCTACCCGGGAACATTCAGTACTTC. This gives the protein CASSLVYLPGNIQYF. This sequence joins TRBV5-1 and TRBJ2-4; D remains unclear. V lost 0 bases and J lost 7, with 14 bases in between. The CDR3 has 15 residues. The germline gives CDR1 SGHRS, CDR2 YFSETQ. Drawing the rest from reference TRBV5-1 and TRBJ2-4, the complete variable domain is KAGVTQTPRYLIKTRGQQVTLSCSPISGHRSVSWYQQTPGQGLQFLFEYFSETQRNKGNFPGRFSGRQFSNSRSEMNVSTLELGDSALYLCASSLVYLPGNIQYFGAGTRLSVL.

This clonotype was seen at least ten times. The chain is built from TRBV6-2 or TRBV6-3 and TRBJ2-3; D tentatively reads TRBD1 or TRBD2 (6 bases each). The CDR3 runs to 18 residues. V dropped 2 bases and J dropped 5 bases, with 23 bases sitting between them. Per the germline V gene, CDR1 is MNHEY and CDR2 is SVGEGT. The CDR3 sequence: CASSYRGQVARRGDTQYF. The CDR3 bases are TGTGCCAGCAGTTACCGGGGGCAGGTAGCCCGTCGGGGAGATACGCAGTATTTT.

There are many counts of this clonotype. J is TRBJ1-6 and V is TRBV6-2 or TRBV6-3, with 7 positions matching TRBD1. V was clipped by 2 bases and J by 10 bases; unmatched bases: 20. Germline values: CDR1 MNHEY, CDR2 SVGEGT. The CDR3 spans 19 residues. CDR3: CASSYRRQGSSTTRSPLHF. For the CDR3, the DNA is TGTGCCAGCAGTTACCGTCGACAGGGTTCGAGTACGACGAGGTCACCCCTCCACTTT.

This clonotype was recorded at least ten times. The chain is built from TRBV7-9 and TRBJ2-2, with 9 bases aligning to TRBD1. The CDR3 extends over 16 amino acids. The ends lost 5 bases at V and 3 bases at J; junction bases unmatched: 7. Germline CDR1 reads SEHNR; CDR2 reads FQNEAQ (reference sequence). CDR3 nucleotide sequence: TGTGCCAGCAGCCGCCCGGGACAGGGAGACACCGGGGAGCTGTTTTTT. Encoded protein: CASSRPGQGDTGELFF.

Ten or more counts support this clonotype. This rearrangement joins TRBV5-4 to TRBJ2-2, with D unclear. The germline V gene encodes CDR1 SGHNT and CDR2 YYREEE (reference sequence). The CDR3 is made up of 14 amino acids. Between the trimmed V and J ends, which lost 5 bases and 0 bases, there was a span of 8 bases. In nucleotides, the CDR3 is TGTGCCAGCAGACCGGACCCGAACACCGGGGAGCTGTTTTTT. It codes for CASRPDPNTGELFF. The full variable domain, with the rest looked up from reference TRBV5-4 and TRBJ2-2, is ETGVTQSPTHLIKTRGQQVTLRCSSQSGHNTVSWYQQALGQGPQFIFQYYREEENGRGNFPPRFSGLQFPNYSSELNVNALELDDSALYLCASRPDPNTGELFFGEGSRLTVL.

Regarding this clonotype: A read error is possible here, since a much larger clone lies one base away. This rearrangement joins TRBV7-9 to TRBJ2-6, with D hard to call. The V end lost 9 bases, the J end lost 1 base, and 13 bases lay between the germline ends. The germline gives CDR1 SEHNR, CDR2 FQNEAQ (reference sequence). The CDR3 loop spans 15 amino acids. CDR3 coding DNA: TGTGCCAGTCCTCGGGTGGAATCTGGGGCCAACGTCCTGACTTTC. This codes for CASPRVESGANVLTF. Full variable domain (outside the CDR3, taken from reference TRBV7-9 and TRBJ2-6): DTGVSQNPRHKITKRGQNVTFRCDPISEHNRLYWYRQTLGQGPEFLTYFQNEAQLEKSRLLSDRFSAERPKGSFSTLEIQRTEQGDSAMYLCASPRVESGANVLTFGAGSRLTVL.

There are many counts of this clonotype. The V and J genes are TRBV19 and TRBJ1-1, with 9 bases matching TRBD1. V lost 6 bases, J lost 6 bases, and 8 bases stayed unmatched. The CDR3 has 14 residues. Germline V gene data show CDR1 as LNHDA and CDR2 as SQIVND (reference sequence). CDR3 bases: TGTGCCAGTAGGCAGACAGGGGGAGGCTCTGAAGCTTTCTTT. This sequence encodes CASRQTGGGSEAFF. The full variable domain, rest sourced from reference TRBV19 and TRBJ1-1, is DGGITQSPKYLFRKEGQNVTLSCEQNLNHDAMYWYRQDPGQGLRLIYYSQIVNDFQKGDIAEGYSVSREKKESFPLTVTSAQKNPTAFYLCASRQTGGGSEAFFGQGTRLTVV.

This clonotype occurred many times. The rearrangement joins TRBV24-1 to TRBJ2-7, with D possibly being TRBD1 or TRBD2 (5 bases each). The ends were cut back, 3 bases at V and 7 bases at J, with 6 bases in the middle. Germline V gene lookup returns CDR1 KGHDR and CDR2 SFDVKD. The CDR3 spans 11 residues. The CDR3 spells CATSDGGEQYF. Written as DNA, the CDR3 is TGTGCCACCAGTGATGGGGGAGAGCAGTACTTC.

This clonotype has a count of ten or more. V and J are TRBV2 and TRBJ1-2, with D perhaps TRBD1 (5 bases). V was clipped by 0 bases and J by 5 bases, with 13 bases between them. CDR3 length: 15 residues. Germline CDR1 is SNHLY and CDR2 is FYNNEI. In nucleotides, the CDR3 is TGTGCCAGCAGTGAAGCGCCAGGGCCCGTTTATGGCTACACCTTC. This encodes CASSEAPGPVYGYTF.

This clonotype has a count of ten or more. V gene TRBV6-5 combines with J gene TRBJ1-6, with D possibly being TRBD1 (5 bases). Germline CDR1 MNHEY, CDR2 SVGAGI. The V end lost 9 bases, the J end lost 0 bases, and 9 bases lay between the germline ends. The CDR3 is 14 amino acids. In DNA form, the CDR3 reads TGTGCCAGTCAAGACAGCTCCTATAATTCACCCCTCCACTTT. It codes for CASQDSSYNSPLHF.

The genes are TRBV7-6 and TRBJ2-2; TRBD2 matches 7 bases. Germline V gene sequence: CDR1 SGHVS, CDR2 FNYEAQ. This CDR3 region has 16 residues. V shed 2 bases, J shed 6 bases, and the junction held 9 bases outside the gene matches. CDR3 nucleotides: TGTGCCAGCAGCTTATACAGCGGGGCCGGGTCCGGGGAGCTGTTTTTT. Translating it yields CASSLYSGAGSGELFF.

This clonotype appeared many times. The V call is TRBV5-1, the J call TRBJ2-2; 7 bases map to TRBD2. Trimming cost V 6 bases and J 2 bases; bases outside gene matches: 4. The CDR3 runs 14 residues. Germline-derived CDR1 and CDR2 are SGHRS and YFSETQ. CDR3 protein: CASMASGNTGELFF. The CDR3 region has the DNA TGCGCCAGCATGGCTAGCGGTAACACCGGGGAGCTGTTTTTT. The full variable domain, in which reference TRBV5-1 and TRBJ2-2 provide the parts outside the CDR3, is KAGVTQTPRYLIKTRGQQVTLSCSPISGHRSVSWYQQTPGQGLQFLFEYFSETQRNKGNFPGRFSGRQFSNSRSEMNVSTLELGDSALYLCASMASGNTGELFFGEGSRLTVL.